The rows below give T cell receptor beta chains drawn from one sample of a study of control samples from healthy donors and cancer patients. Measured with immunoSEQ multiplex PCR; TCRdb has only the in-frame clones, and not every one. Counted here are about 140,000 clones, 80% to 90% occurring once; the ten biggest clones make up around 1.6%. The sample comprised blood. The source of these receptors is a man aged 18-30 years in good health. The conserved cysteine and the conserved F or W are not part of the CDR3 here. Fields, in order: clone size, J gene, V gene, CDR3 protein. Only part of the rows carry a size: once, few, many, or a class if the clone is expanded.

once | TRBJ2-1 | TRBV11-3 | ASGAQAGGYNEQF
- | TRBJ1-2 | TRBV6-2/TRBV6-3 | ASSLTGSNGYT
- | TRBJ2-7 | TRBV7-2 | ASSLTGGIYEQY
- | TRBJ1-2 | TRBV7-9 | ASSLGGGYGYT
- | TRBJ1-2 | TRBV5-5 | ASSLDRNYGYT
- | TRBJ1-2 | TRBV2 | ASSETGGNYGYT
few | TRBJ2-1 | TRBV7-9 | ASSPSAGGRSEQF
- | TRBJ1-4 | TRBV7-2 | ASSSGGYRGEKLF
- | TRBJ1-2 | TRBV9 | ASSGDREPYGYT
- | TRBJ2-5 | TRBV5-1 | ASAGTQETQY
- | TRBJ2-5 | TRBV6-2/TRBV6-3 | ASSYNGPALSSETQY
- | TRBJ2-1 | TRBV19 | ASSPGTFGQF
- | TRBJ1-2 | TRBV21-1 | ASSRDACNYGYT
- | TRBJ1-2 | TRBV7-8 | ASSLGRQGPGYGYT
- | TRBJ1-2 | TRBV9 | ASSPRGGVYYGYT
- | TRBJ1-4 | TRBV28 | ASKGTVYEKLF
few | TRBJ2-1 | TRBV3-1/TRBV3-2 | ASSRTGRSGEQF
- | TRBJ2-1 | TRBV6-1 | ASSEYPGANNEQF
- | TRBJ2-5 | TRBV5-1 | ASSLAGGTQEGQY
- | TRBJ2-2 | TRBV19 | ASSLARDAGRGGELF